This TCR beta chain was captured in a study of blood T cells in healthy people across ages. Overall study findings and caveats: Comparison with aged donors showed that long-lived donors had more naive CD4+ cells and higher diversity. Older age went with lower TCR beta diversity per million T cells, in a roughly linear way.

The CDR3 runs 14 residues. Germline V gene sequence: CDR1 LGHDT, CDR2 YNNKEL (reference sequence). V was clipped by 6 bases and J by 1 base, with 11 bases between them. Worth noting for this clonotype: Its antigen remains unknown.

Combining a sample-barcoded 5' primer with a J-beta primer mix, a second PCR ran for roughly 6 to 11 cycles. Each cDNA molecule was tagged by a template-switch adaptor with 12 random nucleotides. Every sample gave at least 2.5 million paired-end reads containing CDR3. Via MiXCR, TCRdb re-called the 5' RACE reads, giving one row per CDR3 protein. The sample holds approximately 850,000 distinct CDR3 sequences, around 43% seen once. The chain carries TRBV3-1 and TRBJ2-3; TRBD2 might be the D (6 bases). This sequence was found in a man aged 55 to 70 in good health. The sample comprised blood. The CDR3 reads CASRKAGGTDTQYF. The CDR3 DNA is TGTGCCAGCAGAAAAGCGGGCGGCACAGATACGCAGTATTTT.